These T cell receptor beta chains were read from a single sample in a study of Tregs in tolerant kidney transplant recipients. Profiling relied on immunoSEQ multiplex PCR, and the TCRdb table lists in-frame clones only, not all of them. The sample holds under 95,000 clones; around 90% are singletons and the top ten take roughly 0.35%. The source material was Tregs from blood, sampled before the transplant. Receptor source: a human donor who received a combined kidney and bone marrow transplant. CDR3s include the opening cysteine and the closing phenylalanine or tryptophan. The D gene is left open where the match is weak. The size of a clone is reported for some rows only, either as once, few or many, or as a class for expanded clones.

TRBV6-5	NA	TRBJ2-1	TRBD2	CASSPGTSGIHEQFF	TGTGCCAGCAGCCCCGGGACTAGCGGGATCCATGAGCAGTTCTTC
TRBV5-4	NA	TRBJ1-2	TRBD1	CASSLAPGGVRGYTF	TGTGCCAGCAGCTTGGCCCCAGGGGGCGTACGGGGCTACACCTTC
TRBV7-3	once	TRBJ2-1	NA	CASSLIGSGSYNEQFF	TGTGCCAGCAGCTTGATCGGTAGCGGATCCTACAATGAGCAGTTCTTC
TRBV18	NA	TRBJ2-2	NA	CASSPSSPGTGELFF	TGTGCCAGCTCACCTTCTAGCCCCGGCACCGGGGAGCTGTTTTTT
TRBV30	NA	TRBJ2-3	NA	CAWAPEDTQYF	TGTGCCTGGGCCCCCGAAGATACGCAGTATTTT
TRBV14	few	TRBJ2-5	NA	CASSPQNGPRGTQYF	TGTGCCAGCAGCCCCCAGAACGGGCCCAGGGGGACCCAGTACTTC
TRBV18	NA	TRBJ2-7	NA	CASSPPTAAEQYF	TGTGCCAGCTCACCACCGACAGCTGCCGAGCAGTACTTC
TRBV27	NA	TRBJ1-5	NA	CASSPTGIQPQHF	TGTGCCAGCAGTCCTACAGGGATTCAGCCCCAGCATTTT
TRBV5-1	NA	TRBJ2-1	TRBD1	CASSFDRGGNEQFF	TGCGCCAGCAGCTTCGACAGGGGGGGCAATGAGCAGTTCTTC
TRBV5-5	once	TRBJ2-3	NA	CASSLGTITDTQYF	TGTGCCAGCAGCTTGGGGACCATCACAGATACGCAGTATTTT
TRBV7-2	NA	TRBJ1-1	NA	CASSSSSWAAEAFF	TGTGCCAGCAGCTCCTCTAGTTGGGCAGCTGAAGCTTTCTTT
TRBV19	once	TRBJ1-1	NA	CASSIDLNTEAFF	TGTGCCAGTAGTATAGATCTGAACACTGAAGCTTTCTTT
TRBV4-1	NA	TRBJ1-6	NA	CASSGTSYRDSPLHF	TGCGCCAGCAGTGGGACGTCGTATCGGGATTCACCCCTCCACTTT
TRBV28	NA	TRBJ2-7	NA	CASSPLRDWAYEQYF	TGTGCCAGCAGTCCACTCCGGGACTGGGCCTACGAGCAGTACTTC
TRBV7-2	once	TRBJ2-5	TRBD1	CASSLVGRGMETQYF	TGTGCCAGCAGCTTAGTTGGCAGGGGGATGGAGACCCAGTACTTC
TRBV29-1	once	TRBJ1-4	NA	CSVSRSRGGGNEKLFF	TGCAGCGTTTCCCGCTCGAGGGGCGGAGGGAATGAAAAACTGTTTTTT
TRBV19	NA	TRBJ2-1	NA	CASSVDRAPVIGEQFF	TGTGCCAGTAGTGTGGACCGGGCCCCGGTAATCGGTGAGCAGTTCTTC
TRBV19	NA	TRBJ2-6	TRBD1	CASSTPGTAGANVLTF	TGTGCCAGTAGTACCCCTGGGACAGCTGGGGCCAACGTCCTGACTTTC
TRBV7-9	NA	TRBJ2-7	TRBD1	CASSLTGTGDYEQYF	TGTGCCAGCAGCTTAACCGGGACAGGTGACTACGAGCAGTACTTC
TRBV6-1	NA	TRBJ2-7	NA	CASSSNVRGSYEQYF	TGTGCCAGCAGTTCGAACGTCCGGGGGTCCTACGAGCAGTACTTC
TRBV5-4	NA	TRBJ2-1	TRBD2	CASRRTSDEQFF	TGTGCCAGCAGAAGGACTAGCGATGAGCAGTTCTTC
TRBV2	NA	TRBJ1-6	NA	CASSPSSVSPLHF	TGTGCCAGCAGTCCATCCTCTGTTTCACCCCTCCACTTT
TRBV13	NA	TRBJ1-1	NA	CASSEQRGNTEAFF	TGTGCCAGCAGCGAACAACGGGGAAACACTGAAGCTTTCTTT
TRBV2	few	TRBJ1-1	TRBD1	CASSETGRISSGTEAFF	TGTGCCAGCAGTGAGACAGGGAGAATTAGTAGTGGCACTGAAGCTTTCTTT
TRBV4-2	NA	TRBJ2-1	NA	CASSYNYNEQFF	TGTGCCAGCAGCTACAACTACAATGAGCAGTTCTTC
TRBV4-2	NA	TRBJ2-7	NA	CASSQPGQTAYEQYF	TGTGCCAGCAGCCAACCTGGACAGACCGCCTACGAGCAGTACTTC
TRBV19	once	TRBJ1-2	NA	CASSTSEYSYGYTF	TGTGCCAGTAGTACCAGTGAGTACAGCTATGGCTACACCTTC
TRBV4-2	NA	TRBJ2-2	TRBD2	CASSQDLVAGGPNAGELFF	TGTGCCAGCAGCCAAGACCTTGTGGCGGGAGGGCCGAACGCCGGGGAGCTGTTTTTT
TRBV15	NA	TRBJ2-1	NA	CATSRDLGLSEQFF	TGTGCCACCAGCAGAGATCTAGGACTCAGTGAGCAGTTCTTC
TRBV11-2	NA	TRBJ2-7	TRBD1	CASSANRGWAYEQYF	TGTGCCAGCAGCGCAAACAGGGGATGGGCCTACGAGCAGTACTTC
TRBV19	NA	TRBJ1-1	TRBD1	CASSIPGAGGTEAFF	TGTGCCAGTAGTATCCCCGGCGCAGGGGGCACTGAAGCTTTCTTT
TRBV9	NA	TRBJ2-3	NA	CASSVGRGTDTQYF	TGTGCCAGCAGCGTAGGGAGGGGAACAGATACGCAGTATTTT
TRBV10-2	NA	TRBJ1-2	NA	CASSELSMNYGYTF	TGCGCCAGCAGTGAGCTCAGCATGAACTATGGCTACACCTTC
TRBV28	NA	TRBJ2-1	TRBD2	CASRGTSGRAWEQFF	TGTGCCAGCAGAGGGACTAGCGGGAGGGCCTGGGAGCAGTTCTTC
TRBV27	NA	TRBJ1-2	TRBD1	CASSQYRGYGYTF	TGTGCCAGCAGTCAGTACAGGGGCTATGGCTACACCTTC
TRBV29-1	NA	TRBJ1-2	NA	CSASQARSEGYGYTF	TGCAGCGCCAGCCAGGCCCGATCCGAAGGCTATGGCTACACCTTC
TRBV5-6	NA	TRBJ2-2	NA	CASSWVDRGGELFF	TGTGCCAGCAGCTGGGTCGATCGGGGGGGGGAGCTGTTTTTT